This TCR beta chain was recorded in a study of T cell repertoires in cytomegalovirus infection. Across the study: The authors relied on CMV epitopes, both recently identified HLA-C-restricted and well-studied HLA-B-restricted.

The ends were cut back, 8 bases at V and 8 bases at J, with 22 bases in the middle. This CDR3 has 15 residues. From germline, CDR1 is SGHAT and CDR2 FQNNGV. MiXCR, applied by TCRdb to the reads, yields one record per CDR3 protein. The sample consists of 26,000 or so distinct CDR3 sequences, under 20% of them appearing once. Study findings and constraints: HLA-C-restricted CMV clonotypes gave the most frequent clonotype in two of eight donors.

This clonotype was observed a handful of times. Its target is unknown. The rearrangement uses TRBV11-2 and TRBJ2-1; D is possibly TRBD2 (7 bases). The sequences come from CD8+ T cells from cultured PBMCs, collected from culture after CMV antigen stimulation. This sequence was found in a human donor in good health (CMV status not recorded). Some clones in this sample may be carry-over from other donors' samples. DNA of the CDR3: TGTGCCAGCTCCGAGGTCGGGGGGCTGTGGGATGAGCAGTTCTTC. It codes for CASSEVGGLWDEQFF.